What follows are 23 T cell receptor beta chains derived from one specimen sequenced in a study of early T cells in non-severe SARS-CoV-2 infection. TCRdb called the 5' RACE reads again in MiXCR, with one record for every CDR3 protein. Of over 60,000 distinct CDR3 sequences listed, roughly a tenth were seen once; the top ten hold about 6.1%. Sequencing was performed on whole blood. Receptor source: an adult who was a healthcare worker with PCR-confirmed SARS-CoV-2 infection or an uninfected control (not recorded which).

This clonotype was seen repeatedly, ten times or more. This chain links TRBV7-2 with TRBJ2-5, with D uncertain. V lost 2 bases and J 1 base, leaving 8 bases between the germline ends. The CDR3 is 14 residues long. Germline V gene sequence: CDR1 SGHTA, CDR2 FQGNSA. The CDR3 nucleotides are TGTGCCAGCAGCTTAAGAGCATTCCAAGAGACCCAGTACTTC. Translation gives CASSLRAFQETQYF.

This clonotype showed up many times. The CDR3 bases are TGTGCCAGCAGTGAAGACACCTCTGGGGCCAACGTCCTGACTTTC. Translating it yields CASSEDTSGANVLTF. The chain employs TRBV25-1 and TRBJ2-6, with no clear D. The CDR3 contains 15 residues. The V gene lost 2 bases and the J gene lost 0 bases, with 5 bases spanning the gap. CDR1 and CDR2 (germline): MGHDK, SYGVNS. Drawing the rest from reference TRBV25-1 and TRBJ2-6, the complete variable domain is EADIYQTPRYLVIGTGKKITLECSQTMGHDKMYWYQQDPGMELHLIHYSYGVNSTEKGDLSSESTVSRIRTEHFPLTLESARPSHTSQYLCASSEDTSGANVLTFGAGSRLTVL.

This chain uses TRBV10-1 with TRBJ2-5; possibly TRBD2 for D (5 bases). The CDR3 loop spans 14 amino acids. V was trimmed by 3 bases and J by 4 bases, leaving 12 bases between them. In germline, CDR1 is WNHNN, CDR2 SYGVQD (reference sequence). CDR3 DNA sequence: TGCGCCAGCAGTGAAACCGGAGGTGTAGAGACCCAGTACTTC. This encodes CASSETGGVETQYF.

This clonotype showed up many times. CDR3 bases: TGTGCCAGCAGCCCCCGACGGGGTGCAGATACGCAGTATTTT. The encoded protein is CASSPRRGADTQYF. The chain recombines TRBV11-3 with TRBJ2-3; possible D gene TRBD2, 5 bases. The germline gives CDR1 SGHNT, CDR2 YENEEA. V shed 5 bases and J shed 4 bases, with 13 bases lying between them. The CDR3 loop spans 14 amino acids.

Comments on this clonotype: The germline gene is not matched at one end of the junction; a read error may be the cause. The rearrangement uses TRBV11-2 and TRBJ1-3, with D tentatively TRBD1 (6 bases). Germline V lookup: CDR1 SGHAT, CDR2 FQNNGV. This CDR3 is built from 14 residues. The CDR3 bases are TGTGCCAGCAGCTTTGGGGGCTCTGAAAACACCATATATTTT. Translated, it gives CASSFGGSENTIYF.

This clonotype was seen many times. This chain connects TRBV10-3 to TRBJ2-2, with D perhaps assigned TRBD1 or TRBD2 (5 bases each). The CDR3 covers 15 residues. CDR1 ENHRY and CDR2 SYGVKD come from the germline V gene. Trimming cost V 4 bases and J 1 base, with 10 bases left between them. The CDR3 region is CAISGGPMNTGELFF. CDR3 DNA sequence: TGTGCCATCAGTGGGGGACCGATGAACACCGGGGAGCTGTTTTTT.

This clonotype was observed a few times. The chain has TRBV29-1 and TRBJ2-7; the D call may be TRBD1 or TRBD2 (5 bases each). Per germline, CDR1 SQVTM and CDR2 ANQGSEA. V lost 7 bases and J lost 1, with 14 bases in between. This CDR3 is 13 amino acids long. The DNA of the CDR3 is TGCAGCGCCTCCCGGGACCTATCCTACGAGCAGTACTTC. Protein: CSASRDLSYEQYF.

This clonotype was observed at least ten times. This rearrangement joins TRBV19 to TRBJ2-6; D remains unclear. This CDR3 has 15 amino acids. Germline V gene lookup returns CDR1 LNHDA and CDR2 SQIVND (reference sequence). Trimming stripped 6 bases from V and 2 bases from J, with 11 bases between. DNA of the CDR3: TGTGCCAGTAGCGCTTCATCGGCTGGGGCCAACGTCCTGACTTTC. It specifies CASSASSAGANVLTF. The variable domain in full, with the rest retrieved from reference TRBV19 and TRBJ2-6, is DGGITQSPKYLFRKEGQNVTLSCEQNLNHDAMYWYRQDPGQGLRLIYYSQIVNDFQKGDIAEGYSVSREKKESFPLTVTSAQKNPTAFYLCASSASSAGANVLTFGAGSRLTVL.

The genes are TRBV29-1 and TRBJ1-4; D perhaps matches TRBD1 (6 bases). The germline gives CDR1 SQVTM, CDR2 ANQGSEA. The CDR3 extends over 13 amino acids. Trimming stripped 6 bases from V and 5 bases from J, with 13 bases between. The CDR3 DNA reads TGCAGCGTGCACAGGGTGGGAAATGAAAAACTGTTTTTT. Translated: CSVHRVGNEKLFF.

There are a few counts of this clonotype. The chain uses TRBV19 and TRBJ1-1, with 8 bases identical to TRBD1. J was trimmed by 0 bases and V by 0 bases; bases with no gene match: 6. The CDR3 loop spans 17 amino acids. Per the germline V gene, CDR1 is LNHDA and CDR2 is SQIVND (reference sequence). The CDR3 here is CASSIEGTGIMNTEAFF. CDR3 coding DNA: TGTGCCAGTAGTATAGAGGGGACAGGAATCATGAACACTGAAGCTTTCTTT. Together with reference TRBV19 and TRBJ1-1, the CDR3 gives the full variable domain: DGGITQSPKYLFRKEGQNVTLSCEQNLNHDAMYWYRQDPGQGLRLIYYSQIVNDFQKGDIAEGYSVSREKKESFPLTVTSAQKNPTAFYLCASSIEGTGIMNTEAFFGQGTRLTVV.

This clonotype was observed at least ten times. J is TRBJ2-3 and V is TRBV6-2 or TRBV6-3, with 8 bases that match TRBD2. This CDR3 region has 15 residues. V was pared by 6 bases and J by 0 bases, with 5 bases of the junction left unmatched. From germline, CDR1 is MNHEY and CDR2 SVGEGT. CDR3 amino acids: CASSVSSGSTDTQYF. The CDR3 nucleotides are TGTGCCAGCAGCGTTTCTAGCGGGAGCACAGATACGCAGTATTTT.

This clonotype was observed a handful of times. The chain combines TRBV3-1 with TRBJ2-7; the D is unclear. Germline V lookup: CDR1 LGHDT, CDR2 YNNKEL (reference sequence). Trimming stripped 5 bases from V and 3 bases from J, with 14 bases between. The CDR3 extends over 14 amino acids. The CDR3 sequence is CASSAGLGVYEQYF. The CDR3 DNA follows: TGTGCCAGCAGCGCCGGCCTCGGCGTCTACGAGCAGTACTTC.

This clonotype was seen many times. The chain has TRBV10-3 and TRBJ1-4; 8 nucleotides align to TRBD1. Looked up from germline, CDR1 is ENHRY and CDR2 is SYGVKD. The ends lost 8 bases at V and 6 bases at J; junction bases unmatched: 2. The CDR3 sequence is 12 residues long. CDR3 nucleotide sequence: TGTGCCATCGCGGGACAGGATGAAAAACTGTTTTTT. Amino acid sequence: CAIAGQDEKLFF.

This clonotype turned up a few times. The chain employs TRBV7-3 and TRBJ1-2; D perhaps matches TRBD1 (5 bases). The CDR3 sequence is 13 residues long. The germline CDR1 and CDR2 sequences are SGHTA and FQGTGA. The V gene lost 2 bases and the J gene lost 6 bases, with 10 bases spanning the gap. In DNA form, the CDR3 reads TGTGCCAGCAGCTTAGGTCGGGACGATGGCTACACCTTC. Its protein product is CASSLGRDDGYTF.

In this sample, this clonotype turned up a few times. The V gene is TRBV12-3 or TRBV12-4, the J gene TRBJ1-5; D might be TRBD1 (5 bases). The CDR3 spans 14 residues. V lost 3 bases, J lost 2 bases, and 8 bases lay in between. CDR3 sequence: CASSLQGGNQPQHF. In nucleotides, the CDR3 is TGTGCCAGCAGTTTGCAGGGAGGCAATCAGCCCCAGCATTTT.

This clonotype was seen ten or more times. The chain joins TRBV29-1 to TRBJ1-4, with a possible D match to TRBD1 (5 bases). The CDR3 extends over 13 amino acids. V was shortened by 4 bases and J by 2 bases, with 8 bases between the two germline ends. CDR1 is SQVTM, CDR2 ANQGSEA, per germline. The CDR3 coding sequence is TGCAGCGTTGGGGGGACGACTAATGAAAAACTGTTTTTT. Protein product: CSVGGTTNEKLFF.

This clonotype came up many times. Here the CDR3 reads CASSSGTGRPGELFF. CDR3 bases: TGTGCCAGCAGTTCCGGGACAGGGAGACCCGGGGAGCTGTTTTTT. The rearrangement uses TRBV27 and TRBJ2-2; 9 nucleotides line up with TRBD1. With V trimmed by 4 bases and J by 6 bases, 6 bases remained unmatched. Germline V gives CDR1 MNHEY, CDR2 SMNVEV (reference sequence). The CDR3 totals 15 residues.

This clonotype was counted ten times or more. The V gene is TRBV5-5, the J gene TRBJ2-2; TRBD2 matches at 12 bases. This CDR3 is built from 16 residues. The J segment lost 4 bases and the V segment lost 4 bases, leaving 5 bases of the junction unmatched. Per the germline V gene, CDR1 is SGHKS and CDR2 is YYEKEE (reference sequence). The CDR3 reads CASSPLAGGGTGELFF. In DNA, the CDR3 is TGTGCCAGCAGCCCACTAGCGGGGGGCGGCACCGGGGAGCTGTTTTTT.

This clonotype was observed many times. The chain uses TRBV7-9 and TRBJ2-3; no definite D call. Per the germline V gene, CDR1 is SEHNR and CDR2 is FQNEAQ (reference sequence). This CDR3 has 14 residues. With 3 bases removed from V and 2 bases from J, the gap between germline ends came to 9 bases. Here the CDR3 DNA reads TGTGCCAGCAGCTTTACACTGGACACAGATACGCAGTATTTT. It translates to CASSFTLDTDTQYF.

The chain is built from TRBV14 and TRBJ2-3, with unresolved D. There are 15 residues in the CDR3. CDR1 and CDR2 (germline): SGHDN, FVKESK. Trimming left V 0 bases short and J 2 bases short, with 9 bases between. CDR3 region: CASSQDLAFTDTQYF. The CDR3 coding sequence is TGTGCCAGCAGCCAAGATTTAGCCTTCACAGATACGCAGTATTTT.

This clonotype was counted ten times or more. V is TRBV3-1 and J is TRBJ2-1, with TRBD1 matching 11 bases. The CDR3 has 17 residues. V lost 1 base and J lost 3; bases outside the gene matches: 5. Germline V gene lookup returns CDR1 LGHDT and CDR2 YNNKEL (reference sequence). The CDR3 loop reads CASSQVDGTGGYNEQFF. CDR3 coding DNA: TGTGCCAGCAGCCAAGTTGACGGGACAGGGGGCTACAATGAGCAGTTCTTC.

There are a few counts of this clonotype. CDR3 in DNA: TGCGCCAGCAGCCTTCGACTAGCGGGACCGGGGGGGCCAGATACGCAGTATTTT. Translating it yields CASSLRLAGPGGPDTQYF. The V call is TRBV4-1, the J call TRBJ2-3; TRBD2 agrees at 11 bases. From germline, CDR1 is MGHRA and CDR2 YSYEKL. V shed 4 bases and J 4 bases; nucleotides not matched to a gene: 13. This CDR3 has 18 amino acids.

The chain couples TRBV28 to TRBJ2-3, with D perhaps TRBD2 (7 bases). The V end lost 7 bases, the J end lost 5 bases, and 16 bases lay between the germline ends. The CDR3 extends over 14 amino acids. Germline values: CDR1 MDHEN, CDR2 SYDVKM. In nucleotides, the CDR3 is TGTGCCAGCAAATGGGGGGGCAGTGGAGATACGCAGTATTTT. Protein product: CASKWGGSGDTQYF.